The clone carrying this TCR beta chain appeared a few times. Its antigen is undetermined. Time point indicated: after dendritic cell vaccination, including at tumor progression/relapse. Before vaccination, two weeks after the third vaccination, and at progression, PBMC were collected. Using immunoSEQ multiplex PCR, the repertoire was profiled, and TCRdb retains in-frame clones only, with some absent. Of about 58,000 clones listed, over 65% are singletons. The CDR3 is made up of 17 amino acids. The data belong to a study of glioma-infiltrating T cells after dendritic cell vaccination. The study's findings and limits: Only a small number of patients had complete blood and tumor samples.

The source is a human donor with glioblastoma. The source material was blood, sampled after dendritic cell vaccination. The rearrangement links TRBV21-1 to TRBJ2-7; the table gives TRBD2 as D, unverified against the DNA. TRBV21-1 has pseudogene status. The CDR3 nucleotides read TGTGCCAGCAGCAAAGGGGCTAGCGGGGGCCCCTCCTACGAGCAGTACTTC. Its translation: CASSKGASGGPSYEQYF.